This TCR beta chain was identified in a study of CD8 T cells in Susac syndrome. With random hexamers, reverse transcription was performed on about 0.5 to 1 ug of RNA. An immunoSEQ multiplex PCR generated amplified TCR beta CDR3 products spanning 54 Vbeta and 13 Jbeta. TCRdb re-analysed the immunoSEQ multiplex PCR reads in MiXCR, keeping a single row per CDR3 protein. The sample contains some 180,000 distinct CDR3 sequences, about 94% of which appear only once. Between the trimmed V and J ends, which lost 6 bases and 4 bases, there was a span of 9 bases. The CDR3 is made up of 12 amino acids. The germline V gene encodes CDR1 MDHEN and CDR2 SYDVKM.

The chain recombines TRBV28 with TRBJ1-2; D not certain. Sequencing input: CD4+ T cells from PBMCs. The TCR was taken from a human donor in good health. The CDR3 DNA reads as TGTGCCAGCAGCCAGCGGAGCTATGGCTACACCTTC. It encodes CASSQRSYGYTF.